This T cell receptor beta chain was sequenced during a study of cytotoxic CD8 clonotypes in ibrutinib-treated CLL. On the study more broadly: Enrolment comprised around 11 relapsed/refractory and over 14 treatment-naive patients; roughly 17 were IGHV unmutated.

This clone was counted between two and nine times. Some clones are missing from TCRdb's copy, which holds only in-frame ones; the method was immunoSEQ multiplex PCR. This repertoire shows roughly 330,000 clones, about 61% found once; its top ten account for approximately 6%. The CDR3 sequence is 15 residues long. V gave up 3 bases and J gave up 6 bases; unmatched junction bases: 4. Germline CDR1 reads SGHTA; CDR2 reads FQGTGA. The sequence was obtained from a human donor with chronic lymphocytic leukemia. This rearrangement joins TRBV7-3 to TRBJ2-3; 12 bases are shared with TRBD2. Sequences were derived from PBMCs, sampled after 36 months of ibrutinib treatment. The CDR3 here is CASSLTSGRVDTQYF. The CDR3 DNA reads TGTGCCAGCAGCTTGACTAGCGGGAGAGTGGATACGCAGTATTTT.